Listed below are T cell receptor beta chains from one sample, sequenced in a study of T cell responses to AZD1222 COVID-19 vaccine. Profiling relied on immunoSEQ multiplex PCR, and the TCRdb table lists in-frame clones only, not all of them. The sample consists of fewer than 110,000 clones, 91% of them appearing once. The source was peripheral blood, collected on day 0 of AZD1222 vaccination. The receptors come from an adult in good health. The CDR3 runs from the conserved cysteine through the conserved F or W. Each record gives: clone size, J gene, V gene, D gene, CDR3 DNA, CDR3 protein. The D gene is left open where the match is weak. Where a row states a size, it is once, few, many or the class of an expanded clone; other rows omit it.

NA TRBJ2-1 TRBV11-3 TRBD2 TGTGCCAGCAGCCGGGAGAGCGGGGCGGACAATGAGCAGTTCTTC CASSRESGADNEQFF
NA TRBJ1-4 TRBV18 NA TGTGCCAGCTCACAACAGCTCGATGAAAAACTGTTTTTT CASSQQLDEKLFF
NA TRBJ2-7 TRBV7-9 TRBD1 TGTGCCAGCAGCTTAGAGGGGGCATTCTACGAGCAGTACTTC CASSLEGAFYEQYF
NA TRBJ1-4 TRBV27 NA TGTGCCAGCCGCACGGGGAGGGCTGATGAAAAACTGTTTTTT CASRTGRADEKLFF
few TRBJ2-3 TRBV21-1 NA TGTGCCAGCAGCCCCAGGGTCGAGCGGGGGCCGAGGGCAGATACGCAGTATTTT CASSPRVERGPRADTQYF
NA TRBJ1-5 TRBV9 NA TGTGCCAGCAGCGTATTGGTGGGTCACTGGTCGGGGCTCAATCAGCCCCAGCATTTT CASSVLVGHWSGLNQPQHF
NA TRBJ2-3 TRBV9 TRBD1 TGTGCCAGCAGCGTAGGGGACAGGGGCCGGCCAGATACGCAGTATTTT CASSVGDRGRPDTQYF
NA TRBJ2-2 TRBV3-1/TRBV3-2 TRBD1 TGTGCCAGCAGCCCCCGCGGGACAGGGCTGAACACCGGGGAGCTGTTTTTT CASSPRGTGLNTGELFF
NA TRBJ2-5 TRBV11-2 NA TGTGCCAGCAGTAAGGGGATTCAAGAGACCCAGTACTTC CASSKGIQETQYF
NA TRBJ1-2 TRBV19 NA TGTGCCAGTACCCCGCAGGGGACCTCTAACTATGGCTACACCTTC CASTPQGTSNYGYTF
NA TRBJ2-6 TRBV3-1/TRBV3-2 NA TGTGCCAGCACCCCAACACGGTCTGGGGCCAACGTCCTGACTTTC CASTPTRSGANVLTF
NA TRBJ1-4 TRBV27 NA TGTGCCAGCAGTTCCGGGTTGGTCCAGATTGAAAAACTGTTTTTT CASSSGLVQIEKLFF
NA TRBJ2-5 TRBV24-1 NA TGTGCCACCAGTGATTCCCAGGGAGACGAGACCCAGTACTTC CATSDSQGDETQYF
NA TRBJ2-7 TRBV15 NA TGTGCCACCAGCAGATCCCGGGACCGGAGCTCCTACGAGCAGTACTTC CATSRSRDRSSYEQYF
NA TRBJ1-2 TRBV4-3 TRBD1 TGCGCCAGCAGCCTGGAACAGGGGGTAGATGGCTACACCTTC CASSLEQGVDGYTF
few TRBJ1-3 TRBV13 TRBD1 TGTGCCAGCAGCTTAGGACAGGGGATCTCTGGAAACACCATATATTTT CASSLGQGISGNTIYF
NA TRBJ2-7 TRBV19 NA TGTGCCAGTAGTCCCCAGACTAGTTCCTACGAGCAGTACTTC CASSPQTSSYEQYF
few TRBJ1-2 TRBV4-3 NA TGCGCCAGCAGCCAAGACTCCCCGGGGACGATCACTGCCTGGGGCTACACCTTC CASSQDSPGTITAWGYTF
NA TRBJ1-1 TRBV7-9 NA TGTGCCAGCAGCTTAAACTCGGACACTGAAGCTTTCTTT CASSLNSDTEAFF
NA TRBJ2-7 TRBV6-2/TRBV6-3 NA TGTGCCAGCAGTCACCTCGGCAGGGCCAACTACGAGCAGTACTTC CASSHLGRANYEQYF
NA TRBJ2-3 TRBV7-3 NA TGTGCCAGCAGCTTACAAGGGGGGGGCACAGATACGCAGTATTTT CASSLQGGGTDTQYF
NA TRBJ2-3 TRBV3-1/TRBV3-2 NA TGTGCCAGCAGCCAAGGGGCAGGGACAGATACGCAGTATTTT CASSQGAGTDTQYF
NA TRBJ2-5 TRBV5-1 NA TGCGCCAGCAGCTTTCATGAGCCCCAAGAGACCCAGTACTTC CASSFHEPQETQYF
NA TRBJ1-2 TRBV29-1 NA TGCAGCGTGGCTGAGGGGGAGAGTCTCTACACCTTC CSVAEGESLYTF
NA TRBJ1-2 TRBV5-8 NA TGTGCCAGCAGTTATACCGGGACCGCATATGGCTACACCTTC CASSYTGTAYGYTF
NA TRBJ1-2 TRBV5-4 TRBD1 TGTGCCAGCAGCTTGGCCAGGGACAGGGGTAACTATGGCTACACCTTC CASSLARDRGNYGYTF
NA TRBJ1-3 TRBV7-9 NA TGTGCCAGCAGCCATCAGGGTCCTAACACCATATATTTT CASSHQGPNTIYF
NA TRBJ2-2 TRBV12-2 NA TGTGCAAGGGGTCTAAGGGACGGGGAGCTGTTTTTT CARGLRDGELFF
NA TRBJ1-2 TRBV12-3/TRBV12-4 NA TGTGCCAGCAGTCCAACTTTCCAGGGCTACACCTTC CASSPTFQGYTF
NA TRBJ1-2 TRBV5-4 TRBD1 TGTGCCAGCAGCCCCCCCGGGACAGGGGCCCCACTTATTACTAACTATGGCTACACCTTC CASSPPGTGAPLITNYGYTF
NA TRBJ1-5 TRBV7-8 NA TGTGCCACCAACTCCGGGGGATCACGCCAGCCCCAGCATTTT CATNSGGSRQPQHF
NA TRBJ2-7 TRBV27 NA TGTGCCAGCAGTCTAGGACCTCCCGGGACAATTAGGGAGGAGCAGTACTTC CASSLGPPGTIREEQYF
NA TRBJ1-1 TRBV6-2/TRBV6-3 NA TGTGCCAGCAGTCCCCCACTTGGAGCTTTCTTT CASSPPLGAFF
NA TRBJ2-6 TRBV6-2/TRBV6-3 TRBD1 TGTGCCAGCAGTTACCCCGGACAGGGGGCTGGCTGGGCCAACGTCCTGACTTTC CASSYPGQGAGWANVLTF
NA TRBJ1-1 TRBV15 NA TGTGCCACCAGCAGGGGGGGGAAAATGGGCACTGAAGCTTTCTTT CATSRGGKMGTEAFF
NA TRBJ1-1 TRBV5-3 NA TGTGCCAGAAGCTTGGGTTCCGGGGTGAACACTGAAGCTTTCTTT CARSLGSGVNTEAFF
NA TRBJ1-3 TRBV7-6 NA TGTGCCAGCAGCCTAAAGCCGGGACAAATCTCTGGAAACACCATATATTTT CASSLKPGQISGNTIYF
NA TRBJ1-2 TRBV7-8 TRBD1 TGTGCCAGCGGAGGACGGGACAGGGAATCCTATGGCTACACCTTC CASGGRDRESYGYTF
NA TRBJ1-5 TRBV19 NA TGTGCCAGTAGTATAGATCCGTGGCTGAGGGGAGGAACGGGGGATAGCAATCAGCCCCAGCATTTT CASSIDPWLRGGTGDSNQPQHF
NA TRBJ1-1 TRBV6-5 NA TGTGCCAGCAGTATAGGAGGGCGGAACACTGAAGCTTTCTTT CASSIGGRNTEAFF
few TRBJ2-1 TRBV9 TRBD2 TGTGCCAGCAGCGCCGCGGGGGGCCGAATTATCTACAATGAGCAGTTCTTC CASSAAGGRIIYNEQFF
NA TRBJ1-4 TRBV7-6 NA TGTGCCAGCAGCTTAGGGGCAGGGACTAATGAAAAACTGTTTTTT CASSLGAGTNEKLFF
NA TRBJ1-5 TRBV7-8 TRBD1 TGTGCCAGCAGCCTTCGGGACAGGGACAATCAGCCCCAGCATTTT CASSLRDRDNQPQHF
NA TRBJ1-1 TRBV9 NA TGTGCCAGCAGTCGAGTGGGGGACACTGAAGCTTTCTTT CASSRVGDTEAFF
NA TRBJ2-7 TRBV7-8 TRBD1 TGTGCCAGCAACCTCGGACAGGCTTATTCCTACGAGCAGTACTTC CASNLGQAYSYEQYF
few TRBJ2-7 TRBV18 NA TGTGCCAGCTCGGCGGACAGTACCTACGAGCAGTACTTC CASSADSTYEQYF
NA TRBJ2-3 TRBV9 TRBD2 TGTGCCAGCAGCGTAGGTGCGGGGGGGCCCTCGGTAGATACGCAGTATTTT CASSVGAGGPSVDTQYF
NA TRBJ1-6 TRBV27 NA TGTGCCAGCAGTTTTTTCAACTCACCCCTCCACTTT CASSFFNSPLHF
once TRBJ2-2 TRBV5-1 NA TGCGCCAGCAGCCAGACTGAGTTGGTTCCCGGGGAGCTGTTTTTT CASSQTELVPGELFF
NA TRBJ1-6 TRBV11-2 NA TGTGCCAGCAGCTTCCGGGGGGCGGATAATTCACCCCTCCACTTT CASSFRGADNSPLHF
NA TRBJ1-1 TRBV4-1 TRBD1 TGCGCCAGCAGCCAAGGCCGGGACAGGACTTTTGAAGCTTTCTTT CASSQGRDRTFEAFF
NA TRBJ2-5 TRBV20-1 NA TGCAGTGCCGGCCAGCAAGAGACCCAGTACTTC CSAGQQETQYF